The 10 T cell receptor beta chains reported below all come from one sample, sequenced in a study. TCRdb independently ran MiXCR on the RT-PCR reads; one entry per CDR3 protein. The top ten clones hold 3.6% of a sample with around 700,000 distinct CDR3 sequences, approximately 15% of them seen once. Sequences were obtained from memory CD4+ T cells from blood. Receptor source: a female donor in good health, serving as a healthy control.

This clonotype has more than one count but fewer than ten. The chain has TRBV20-1 and TRBJ1-5, with a weak D call TRBD1 (6 bases). The germline V gene encodes CDR1 DFQATT and CDR2 SNEGSKA (reference sequence). Deletions cut 5 bases from V and 1 base from J, with 18 bases between. The CDR3 runs to 16 residues. The CDR3 spells CSAPEGGALSNQPQHF. CDR3 DNA: TGCAGTGCTCCGGAGGGGGGGGCGTTGAGCAATCAGCCCCAGCATTTT.

This clonotype has ten or more counts. The V call is TRBV12-3 or TRBV12-4, the J call TRBJ2-3; D is uncertain. The ends were cut back, 4 bases at V and 2 bases at J, with 10 bases in the middle. The CDR3 is 14 residues long. The chain's CDR3 is CASSSVRPTDTQYF. The CDR3 DNA reads TGTGCCAGCAGTTCGGTCCGCCCCACAGATACGCAGTATTTT.

The V gene is TRBV20-1, the J gene TRBJ2-2; D is perhaps TRBD1 (6 bases). The ends were cut back, 4 bases at V and 7 bases at J, with 19 bases in the middle. CDR1 and CDR2 from the germline V gene are DFQATT and SNEGSKA (reference sequence). The CDR3 is made up of 15 amino acids. CDR3 residues: CSAMGQGMFGGELFF. DNA for the CDR3: TGCAGTGCTATGGGGCAGGGGATGTTCGGCGGGGAGCTGTTTTTT.

This clonotype was seen more than once but under ten times. This chain joins TRBV3-1 and TRBJ1-1, with a weak D call TRBD1 (5 bases). This CDR3 comprises 14 residues. Trimming cost V 4 bases and J 5 bases, with 14 bases left between them. CDR1 is LGHDT and CDR2 is YNNKEL in the germline V gene (reference sequence). CDR3 DNA: TGTGCCAGCAGCCTCACAGGATTTGGGACTGAAGCTTTCTTT. Encoded protein: CASSLTGFGTEAFF.

The table lists this clonotype with a few counts. V and J are TRBV6-6 and TRBJ2-4, with 7 positions matching TRBD1. The CDR3 length is 13 residues. J was trimmed by 15 bases and V by 5 bases; bases with no gene match: 13. Germline-derived CDR1 and CDR2 are MNHNY and SVGAGI (reference sequence). CDR3 residues: CASSHGQVSSVYF. Written as DNA, the CDR3 is TGTGCCAGCAGTCACGGACAGGTTTCGAGCGTGTACTTC.

The table lists this clonotype with a few counts. This rearrangement joins TRBV3-1 to TRBJ2-2; D is perhaps TRBD1 (5 bases). V lost 1 base, J lost 5 bases, and 8 bases lay in between. In germline, CDR1 is LGHDT, CDR2 YNNKEL (reference sequence). This CDR3 is 14 amino acids long. The CDR3 protein is CASSQASGTGELFF. The CDR3 DNA reads as TGTGCCAGCAGCCAAGCGTCAGGGACCGGGGAGCTGTTTTTT.

This clonotype has only a few counts. This chain connects TRBV9 to TRBJ2-5, with 9 bases identical to TRBD2. With V trimmed by 4 bases and J by 4 bases, 11 bases remained unmatched. The V gene's germline CDR1 is SGDLS and CDR2 YYNGEE. The length of the CDR3 is 16 residues. The CDR3 bases are TGTGCCAGCAGCCTCCTTGGCGGGGGGGCAGGAGAGACCCAGTACTTC. As protein: CASSLLGGGAGETQYF.

This clonotype has more than one count but fewer than ten. J is TRBJ1-6 and V is TRBV5-1; tentatively, D is TRBD1 (6 bases). The V gene lost 4 bases and the J gene lost 7 bases, with 21 bases spanning the gap. The CDR3 has 17 amino acids. Germline CDR1 reads SGHRS; CDR2 reads YFSETQ. DNA of the CDR3: TGCGCCAGCAGCGTGACAGGAATACTCCCCGTGAATTCACCCCTCCACTTT. This gives the protein CASSVTGILPVNSPLHF.

This chain links TRBV20-1 with TRBJ2-1; 11 positions agree with TRBD2. V was pared by 5 bases and J by 9 bases, with 9 bases of the junction left unmatched. The CDR3 spans 14 residues. Germline V gene sequence: CDR1 DFQATT, CDR2 SNEGSKA (reference sequence). Written as DNA, the CDR3 is TGCAGTGCTTTACTAGCGGGAGCTTACGGTGAGCAGTTCTTC. Translating it yields CSALLAGAYGEQFF.

This clonotype was counted between two and nine times. The chain couples TRBV7-9 to TRBJ2-2; D remains ambiguous. The CDR3 contains 15 residues. Looked up from germline, CDR1 is SEHNR and CDR2 is FQNEAQ (reference sequence). The V end lost 2 bases, the J end lost 3 bases, and 10 bases lay between the germline ends. The CDR3, as DNA: TGTGCCAGCAGCTTATATGACGGTTACACCGGGGAGCTGTTTTTT. Its translation: CASSLYDGYTGELFF.